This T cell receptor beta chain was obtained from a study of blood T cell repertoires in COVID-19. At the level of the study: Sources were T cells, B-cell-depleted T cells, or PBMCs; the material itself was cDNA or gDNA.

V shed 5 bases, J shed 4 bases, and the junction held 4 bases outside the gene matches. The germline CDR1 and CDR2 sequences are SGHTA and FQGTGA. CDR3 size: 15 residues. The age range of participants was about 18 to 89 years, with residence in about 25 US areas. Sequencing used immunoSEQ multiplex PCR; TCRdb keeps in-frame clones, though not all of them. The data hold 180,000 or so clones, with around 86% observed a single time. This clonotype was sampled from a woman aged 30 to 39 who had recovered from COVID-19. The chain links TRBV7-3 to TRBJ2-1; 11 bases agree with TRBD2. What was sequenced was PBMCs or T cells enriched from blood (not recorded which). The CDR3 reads CASSVSSGRYNEQFF. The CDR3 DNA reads TGTGCCAGCAGCGTTTCTAGCGGGAGGTACAATGAGCAGTTCTTC.